The 8 T cell receptor beta chains below all came from one sample that was sequenced in a study of response to subunit inactivated influenza vaccine (dated by TCRdb to the late 2010s). Receptors were amplified or captured by RT-PCR. Sequencing used an Illumina HiSeq 2500. The public reads were reanalyzed by TCRdb: fastp trimming at Q25, MiXCR alignment, in-frame beta chains only. Entries that share a CDR3 protein sequence are merged under the most common genes and DNA. For this sample there are approximately 680,000 distinct CDR3 sequences; roughly 14% appear just once. Of the sample, about 9.9% is held by the ten largest clones. The material sequenced was PBMCs from blood, taken roughly 13 days after vaccination. These receptors originate from a man aged 45-65 years who received an inactivated influenza vaccine. Donor details come from another sample of the same person, matched by shared clones.

V gene TRBV20-1 combines with J gene TRBJ1-2, with D possibly being TRBD1 (5 bases). Germline lookup yields CDR1 DFQATT and CDR2 SNEGSKA (reference sequence). This CDR3 comprises 13 residues. The V and J ends lost 1 base and 4 bases respectively, with 10 bases between them. CDR3 loop: CSARGREVYGYTF. In DNA, the CDR3 is TGCAGTGCTAGAGGCAGGGAGGTCTATGGCTACACCTTC.

This clonotype was seen only a few times. The V call is TRBV20-1, the J call TRBJ2-1; D might be TRBD1 (5 bases). This CDR3 has 10 amino acids. CDR1 is DFQATT and CDR2 is SNEGSKA in the germline V gene (reference sequence). V was trimmed by 4 bases and J by 8 bases, leaving 6 bases between them. This chain's CDR3 is CSATRDEQFF. CDR3 nucleotides: TGCAGTGCTACCAGGGATGAGCAGTTCTTC.

This clonotype has only a few counts. V and J are TRBV11-2 and TRBJ2-2; TRBD1 matches 7 bases. The junction had 7 bases not matched to a gene; V was cut back by 2 bases and J by 4 bases. This CDR3 is built from 16 residues. Germline CDR1 and CDR2: SGHAT and FQNNGV. The CDR3 reads CASSLLQGSRTGELFF. For the CDR3, the DNA is TGTGCCAGCAGCTTATTACAGGGGAGCCGCACCGGGGAGCTGTTTTTT.

This chain uses TRBV12-3 or TRBV12-4 with TRBJ2-3; 10 nucleotides line up with TRBD2. V gave up 8 bases and J gave up 0 bases; unmatched junction bases: 8. The CDR3 is 16 residues long. This chain's CDR3 is CASLSGGLSSTDTQYF. The CDR3 region has the DNA TGTGCCAGCCTTAGCGGGGGGCTTTCTAGCACAGATACGCAGTATTTT.

This clonotype was counted many times. The rearrangement uses TRBV10-3 and TRBJ1-2, with 7 bases lining up with TRBD1. The CDR3 runs 13 residues. Germline loops: CDR1 ENHRY, CDR2 SYGVKD. Trimming removed 10 bases from V and 4 bases from J; junction bases left unmatched: 9. The CDR3 is CATGQVGGYGYTF. As DNA, the CDR3 is TGTGCCACCGGACAGGTTGGCGGCTATGGCTACACCTTC.

The rearrangement joins TRBV12-3 or TRBV12-4 to TRBJ2-1, with D possibly matching TRBD1 (6 bases). CDR3 length: 16 residues. Between the trimmed V and J ends, which lost 2 bases and 7 bases, there was a span of 18 bases. DNA for the CDR3: TGTGCCAGCAGTTTACAGGGGCCCCCCGTCCTTAATGAGCAGTTCTTC. Its translation is CASSLQGPPVLNEQFF.

This clonotype was counted at least ten times. The J gene is TRBJ2-5, the V gene TRBV7-7, with D uncertain. This CDR3 is built from 13 residues. Trimming cost V 5 bases and J 5 bases, with 12 bases left between them. The V gene's germline CDR1 is SSHAT and CDR2 FNYEAQ (reference sequence). DNA for the CDR3: TGTGCCAGCAGCCTAGGGATTTTGGAGACCCAGTACTTC. It codes for CASSLGILETQYF.

This clonotype has at least ten counts. The chain couples TRBV29-1 to TRBJ2-1; tentative D call: TRBD1 (6 bases). Germline values: CDR1 SQVTM, CDR2 ANQGSEA. Trimming took off 6 bases at V and 12 bases at J, with 12 bases between the two ends. The CDR3 is 10 residues long. The CDR3, as DNA: TGCAGCGTGCTACAGGGATGGCAGTTCTTC. Its translation is CSVLQGWQFF.